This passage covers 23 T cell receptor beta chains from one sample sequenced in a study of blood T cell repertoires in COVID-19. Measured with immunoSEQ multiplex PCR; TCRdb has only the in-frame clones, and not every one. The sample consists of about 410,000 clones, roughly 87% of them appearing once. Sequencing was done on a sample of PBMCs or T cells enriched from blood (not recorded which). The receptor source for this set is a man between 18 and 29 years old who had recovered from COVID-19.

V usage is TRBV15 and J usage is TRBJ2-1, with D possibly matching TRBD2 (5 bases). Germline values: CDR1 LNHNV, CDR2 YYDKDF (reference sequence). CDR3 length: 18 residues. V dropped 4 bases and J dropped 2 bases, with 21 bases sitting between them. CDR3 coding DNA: TGTGCCACCAGCACCCCTGTGGGTACTCAGCGGCCCTACAATGAGCAGTTCTTC. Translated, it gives CATSTPVGTQRPYNEQFF.

CDR3 region: CASSWGVGQGNGYTF. In DNA, the CDR3 is TGCGCCAGCAGCTGGGGAGTGGGACAGGGGAACGGCTACACCTTC. The rearrangement uses TRBV5-1 and TRBJ1-2, with 10 bases fitting TRBD1. The CDR3 extends over 15 amino acids. V lost 3 bases and J lost 8; bases outside the gene matches: 10. The germline V gene encodes CDR1 SGHRS and CDR2 YFSETQ.

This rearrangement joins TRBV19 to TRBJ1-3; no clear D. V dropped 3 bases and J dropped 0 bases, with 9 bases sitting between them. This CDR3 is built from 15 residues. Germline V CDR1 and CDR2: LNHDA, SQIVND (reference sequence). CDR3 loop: CASSMRELSGNTIYF. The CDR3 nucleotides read TGTGCCAGTAGTATGCGGGAACTCTCTGGAAACACCATATATTTT.

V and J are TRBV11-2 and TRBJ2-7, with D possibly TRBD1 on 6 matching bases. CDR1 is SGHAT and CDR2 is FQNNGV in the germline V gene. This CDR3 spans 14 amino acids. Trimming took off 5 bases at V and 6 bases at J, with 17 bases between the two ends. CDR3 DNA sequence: TGTGCCAGCAGCCAGGGGACCGTCCTCAGCGAGCAGTACTTC. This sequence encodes CASSQGTVLSEQYF.

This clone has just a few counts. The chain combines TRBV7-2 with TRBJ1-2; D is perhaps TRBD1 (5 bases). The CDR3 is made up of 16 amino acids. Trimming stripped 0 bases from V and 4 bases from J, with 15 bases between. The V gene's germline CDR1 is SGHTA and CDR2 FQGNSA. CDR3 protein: CASSLAGGKGSYGYTF. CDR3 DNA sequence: TGTGCCAGCAGCTTAGCGGGGGGTAAAGGGTCCTATGGCTACACCTTC.

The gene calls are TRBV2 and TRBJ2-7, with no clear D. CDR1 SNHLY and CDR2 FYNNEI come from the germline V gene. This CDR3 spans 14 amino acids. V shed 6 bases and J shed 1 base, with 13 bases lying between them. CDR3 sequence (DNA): TGTGCCAGCAGGGGCAACACATTATCCTACGAGCAGTACTTC. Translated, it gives CASRGNTLSYEQYF.

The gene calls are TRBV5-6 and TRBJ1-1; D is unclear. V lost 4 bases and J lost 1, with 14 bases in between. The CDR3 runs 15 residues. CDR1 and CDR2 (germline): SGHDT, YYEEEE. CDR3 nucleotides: TGTGCCAGCAGCCCACAGACCACACAGAACACTGAAGCTTTCTTT. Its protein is CASSPQTTQNTEAFF.

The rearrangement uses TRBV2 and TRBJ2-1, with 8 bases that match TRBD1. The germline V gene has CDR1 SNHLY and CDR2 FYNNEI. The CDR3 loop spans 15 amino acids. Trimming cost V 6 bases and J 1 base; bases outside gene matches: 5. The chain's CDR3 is CASSDTGGSYNEQFF. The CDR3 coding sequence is TGTGCCAGCAGCGATACAGGGGGGTCCTACAATGAGCAGTTCTTC. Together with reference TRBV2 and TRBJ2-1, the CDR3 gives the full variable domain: EPEVTQTPSHQVTQMGQEVILRCVPISNHLYFYWYRQILGQKVEFLVSFYNNEISEKSEIFDDQFSVERPDGSNFTLKIRSTKLEDSAMYFCASSDTGGSYNEQFFGPGTRLTVL.

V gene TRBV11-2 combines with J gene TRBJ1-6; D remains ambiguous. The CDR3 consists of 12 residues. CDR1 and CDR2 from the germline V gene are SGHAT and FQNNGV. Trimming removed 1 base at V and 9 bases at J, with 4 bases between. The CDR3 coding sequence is TGTGCCAGCAGCTTAGGAGTTTCACCCCTCCACTTT. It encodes CASSLGVSPLHF.

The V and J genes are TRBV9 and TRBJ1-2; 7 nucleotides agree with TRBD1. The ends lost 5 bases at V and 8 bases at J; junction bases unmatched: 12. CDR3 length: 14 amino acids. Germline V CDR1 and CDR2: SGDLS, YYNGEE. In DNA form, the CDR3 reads TGTGCCAGCAGGGCAACAGGGGCGAGTACAGGCTACACCTTC. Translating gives CASRATGASTGYTF.

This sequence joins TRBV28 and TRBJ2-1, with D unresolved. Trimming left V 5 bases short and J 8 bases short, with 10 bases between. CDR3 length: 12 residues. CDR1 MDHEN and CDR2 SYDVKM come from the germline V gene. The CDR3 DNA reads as TGTGCCAGCAGTCTTGCGGAGTATGAGCAGTTCTTC. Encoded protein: CASSLAEYEQFF.

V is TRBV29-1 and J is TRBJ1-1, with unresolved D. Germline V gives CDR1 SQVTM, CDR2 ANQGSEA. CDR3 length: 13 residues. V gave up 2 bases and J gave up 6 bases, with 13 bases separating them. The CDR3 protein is CSVEIPWQSEAFF. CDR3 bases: TGCAGCGTTGAAATCCCTTGGCAGTCTGAAGCTTTCTTT.

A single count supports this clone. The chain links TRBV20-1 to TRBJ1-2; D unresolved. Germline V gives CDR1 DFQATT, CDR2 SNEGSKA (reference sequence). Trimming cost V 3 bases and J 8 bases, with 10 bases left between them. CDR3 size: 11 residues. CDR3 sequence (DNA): TGCAGTGCTAGCGATACTAGGGGCTACACCTTC. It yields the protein CSASDTRGYTF.

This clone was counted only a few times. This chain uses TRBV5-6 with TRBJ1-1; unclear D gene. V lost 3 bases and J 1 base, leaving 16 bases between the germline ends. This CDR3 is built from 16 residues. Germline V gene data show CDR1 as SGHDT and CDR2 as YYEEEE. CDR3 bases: TGTGCCAGCAGCTCTGGCGGGGAGACTTGGAACACTGAAGCTTTCTTT. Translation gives CASSSGGETWNTEAFF. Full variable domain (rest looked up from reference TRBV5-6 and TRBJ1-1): DAGVTQSPTHLIKTRGQQVTLRCSPKSGHDTVSWYQQALGQGPQFIFQYYEEEERQRGNFPDRFSGHQFPNYSSELNVNALLLGDSALYLCASSSGGETWNTEAFFGQGTRLTVV.

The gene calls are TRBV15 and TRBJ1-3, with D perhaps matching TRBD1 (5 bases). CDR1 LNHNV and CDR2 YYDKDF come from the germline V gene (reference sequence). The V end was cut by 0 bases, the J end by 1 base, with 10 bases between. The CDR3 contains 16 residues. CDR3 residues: CATSRDLGVSGNTIYF. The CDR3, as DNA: TGTGCCACCAGCAGAGATCTAGGGGTTTCTGGAAACACCATATATTTT.

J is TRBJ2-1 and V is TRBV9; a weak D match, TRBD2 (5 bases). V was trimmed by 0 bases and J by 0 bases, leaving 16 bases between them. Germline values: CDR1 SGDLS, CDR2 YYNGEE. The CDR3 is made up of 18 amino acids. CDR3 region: CASSVATMMGASYNEQFF. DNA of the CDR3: TGTGCCAGCAGCGTAGCTACGATGATGGGAGCCTCCTACAATGAGCAGTTCTTC.

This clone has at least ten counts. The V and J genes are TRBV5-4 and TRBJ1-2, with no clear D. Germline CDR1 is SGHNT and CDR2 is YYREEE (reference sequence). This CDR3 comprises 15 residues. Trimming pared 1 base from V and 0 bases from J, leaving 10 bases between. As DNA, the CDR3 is TGTGCCAGCAGCTTGATGGGCTCAACTAACTATGGCTACACCTTC. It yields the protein CASSLMGSTNYGYTF.

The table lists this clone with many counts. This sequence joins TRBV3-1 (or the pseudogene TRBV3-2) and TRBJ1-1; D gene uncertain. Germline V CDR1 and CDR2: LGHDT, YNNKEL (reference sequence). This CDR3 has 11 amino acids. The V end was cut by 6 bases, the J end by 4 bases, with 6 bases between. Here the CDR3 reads CASSSVTEAFF. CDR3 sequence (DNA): TGTGCCAGCAGTTCCGTCACTGAAGCTTTCTTT.

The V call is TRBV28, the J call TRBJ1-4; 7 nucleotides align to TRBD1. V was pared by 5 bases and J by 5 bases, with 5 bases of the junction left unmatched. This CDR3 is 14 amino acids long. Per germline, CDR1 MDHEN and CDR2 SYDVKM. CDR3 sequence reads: CASSLGQLNEKLFF. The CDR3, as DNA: TGTGCCAGCAGTCTGGGACAGCTGAATGAAAAACTGTTTTTT.

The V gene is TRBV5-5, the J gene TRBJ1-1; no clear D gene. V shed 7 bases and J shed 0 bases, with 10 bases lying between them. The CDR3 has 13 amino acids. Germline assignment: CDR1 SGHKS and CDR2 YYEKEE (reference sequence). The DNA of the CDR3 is TGTGCCAGCGAATCAGTCATGAACACTGAAGCTTTCTTT. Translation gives CASESVMNTEAFF.

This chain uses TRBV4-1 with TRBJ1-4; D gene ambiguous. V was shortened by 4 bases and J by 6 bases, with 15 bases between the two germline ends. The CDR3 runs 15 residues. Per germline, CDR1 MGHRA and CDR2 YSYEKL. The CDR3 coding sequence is TGCGCCAGCAGCCTTATACATCTTCCTTATGAAAAACTGTTTTTT. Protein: CASSLIHLPYEKLFF.

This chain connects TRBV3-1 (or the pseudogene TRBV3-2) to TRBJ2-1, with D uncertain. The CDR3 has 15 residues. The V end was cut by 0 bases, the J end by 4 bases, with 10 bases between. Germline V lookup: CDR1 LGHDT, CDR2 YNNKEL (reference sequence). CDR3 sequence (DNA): TGTGCCAGCAGCCAAGAGAGGCGGATATACAATGAGCAGTTCTTC. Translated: CASSQERRIYNEQFF.

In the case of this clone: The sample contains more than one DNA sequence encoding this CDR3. DNA of the CDR3: TGCAGCGCGGAACAGGGGGCAGGCTACACCTTC. Its translation: CSAEQGAGYTF. The chain is built from TRBV29-1 and TRBJ1-2; 9 nucleotides align to TRBD1. J gave up 8 bases and V 7 bases, and 5 bases lay outside the gene matches. Germline V gene sequence: CDR1 SQVTM, CDR2 ANQGSEA. The CDR3 extends over 11 amino acids.